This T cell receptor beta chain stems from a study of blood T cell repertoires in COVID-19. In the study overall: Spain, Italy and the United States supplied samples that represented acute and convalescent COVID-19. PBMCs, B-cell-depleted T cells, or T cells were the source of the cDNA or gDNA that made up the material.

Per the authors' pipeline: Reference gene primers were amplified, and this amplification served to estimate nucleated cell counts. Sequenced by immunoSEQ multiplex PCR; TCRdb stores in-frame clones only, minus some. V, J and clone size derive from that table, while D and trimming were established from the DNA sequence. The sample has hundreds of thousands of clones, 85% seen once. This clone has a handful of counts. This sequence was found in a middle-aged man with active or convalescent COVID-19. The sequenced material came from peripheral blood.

This chain's CDR3 is CASSLLGWDRKSYEQYF. The CDR3 DNA reads TGTGCCAGCAGTTTACTGGGGTGGGACAGAAAAAGCTACGAGCAGTACTTC. V is TRBV28 and J is TRBJ2-7; 7 nucleotides agree with TRBD1. Germline-derived CDR1 and CDR2 are MDHEN and SYDVKM. V lost 2 bases to trimming and J lost 3 bases; unmatched junction nucleotides: 13. The CDR3 spans 17 residues.